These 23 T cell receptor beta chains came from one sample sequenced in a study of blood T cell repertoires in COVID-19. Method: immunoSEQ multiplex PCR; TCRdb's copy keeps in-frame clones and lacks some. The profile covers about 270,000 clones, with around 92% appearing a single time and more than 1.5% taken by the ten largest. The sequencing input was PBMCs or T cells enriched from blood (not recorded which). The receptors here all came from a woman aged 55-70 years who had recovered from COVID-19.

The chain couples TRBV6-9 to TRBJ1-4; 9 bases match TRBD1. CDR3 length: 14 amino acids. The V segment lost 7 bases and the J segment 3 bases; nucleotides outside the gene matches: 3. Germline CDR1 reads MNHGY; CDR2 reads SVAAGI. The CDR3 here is CASIRQGANEKLFF. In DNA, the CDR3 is TGTGCCAGCATTAGACAGGGGGCTAATGAAAAACTGTTTTTT.

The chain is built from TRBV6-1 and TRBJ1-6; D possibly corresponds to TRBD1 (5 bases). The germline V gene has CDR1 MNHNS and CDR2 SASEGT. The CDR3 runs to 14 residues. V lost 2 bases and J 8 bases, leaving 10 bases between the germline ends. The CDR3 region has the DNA TGTGCCAGCAGTGAACGGGAGACAGATTCACCCCTCCACTTT. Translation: CASSERETDSPLHF.

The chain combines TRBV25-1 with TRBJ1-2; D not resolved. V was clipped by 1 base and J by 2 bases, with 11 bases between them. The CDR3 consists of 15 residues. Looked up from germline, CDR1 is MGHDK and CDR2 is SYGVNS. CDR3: CASSELVAGNYGYTF. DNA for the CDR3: TGTGCCAGCAGTGAATTGGTGGCAGGCAACTATGGCTACACCTTC.

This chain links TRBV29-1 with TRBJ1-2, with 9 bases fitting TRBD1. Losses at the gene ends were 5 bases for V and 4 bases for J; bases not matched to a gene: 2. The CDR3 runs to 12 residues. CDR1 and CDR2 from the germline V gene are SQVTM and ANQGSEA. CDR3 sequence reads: CSVRQGGYGYTF. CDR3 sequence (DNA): TGCAGCGTTCGACAGGGGGGCTATGGCTACACCTTC.

The CDR3 region is CASSYQGLDQPQHF. CDR3 DNA sequence: TGCGCCAGCAGCTACCAGGGTTTAGATCAGCCCCAGCATTTT. The J gene is TRBJ1-5, the V gene TRBV5-1, with D perhaps matching TRBD1 (5 bases). The CDR3 covers 14 residues. Germline CDR1 SGHRS, CDR2 YFSETQ. Trimming left V 3 bases short and J 5 bases short, with 12 bases between.

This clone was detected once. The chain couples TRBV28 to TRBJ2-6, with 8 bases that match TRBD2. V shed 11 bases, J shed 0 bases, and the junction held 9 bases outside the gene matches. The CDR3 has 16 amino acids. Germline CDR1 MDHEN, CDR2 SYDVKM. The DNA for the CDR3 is TGTGCCTCCCGGGGGGGACAATACTCTGGGGCCAACGTCCTGACTTTC. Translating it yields CASRGGQYSGANVLTF.

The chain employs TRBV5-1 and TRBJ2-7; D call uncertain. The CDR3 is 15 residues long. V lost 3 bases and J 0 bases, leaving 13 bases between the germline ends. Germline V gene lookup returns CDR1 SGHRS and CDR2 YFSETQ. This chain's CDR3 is CASSWAGSASYEQYF. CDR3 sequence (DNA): TGCGCCAGCAGCTGGGCAGGCTCAGCCTCCTACGAGCAGTACTTC.

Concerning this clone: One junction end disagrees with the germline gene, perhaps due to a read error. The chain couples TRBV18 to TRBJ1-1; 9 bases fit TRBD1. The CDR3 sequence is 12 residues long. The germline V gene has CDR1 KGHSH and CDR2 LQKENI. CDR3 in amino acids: CASSPIQGAGFF. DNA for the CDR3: TGTGCCAGCTCACCAATACAGGGGGCGGGCTTTTTT.

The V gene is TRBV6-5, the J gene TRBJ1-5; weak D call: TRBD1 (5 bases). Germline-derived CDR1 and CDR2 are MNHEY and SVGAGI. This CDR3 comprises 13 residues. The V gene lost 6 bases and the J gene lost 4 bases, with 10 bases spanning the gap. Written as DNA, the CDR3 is TGTGCCAGCAGACGGGACTGGAATCAGCCCCAGCATTTT. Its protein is CASRRDWNQPQHF.

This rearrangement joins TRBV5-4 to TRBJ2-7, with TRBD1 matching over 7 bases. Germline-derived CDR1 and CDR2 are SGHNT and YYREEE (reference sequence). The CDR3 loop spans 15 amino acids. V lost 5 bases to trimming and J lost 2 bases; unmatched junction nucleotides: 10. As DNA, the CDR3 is TGTGCCAGCAGTACAGGGGTGCCGACCCCCTACGAGCAGTACTTC. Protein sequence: CASSTGVPTPYEQYF.

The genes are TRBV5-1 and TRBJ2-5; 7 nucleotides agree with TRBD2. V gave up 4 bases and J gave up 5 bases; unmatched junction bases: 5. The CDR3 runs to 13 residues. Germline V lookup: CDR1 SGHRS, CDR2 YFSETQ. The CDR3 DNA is TGCGCCAGCAGCCCGAGAGCGGGGGAGACCCAGTACTTC. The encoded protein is CASSPRAGETQYF.

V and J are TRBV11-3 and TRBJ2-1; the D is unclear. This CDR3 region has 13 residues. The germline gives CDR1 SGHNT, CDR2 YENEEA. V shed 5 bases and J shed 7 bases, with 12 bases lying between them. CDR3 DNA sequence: TGTGCCAGCAGCGTAGCCCCCCTAAATGAGCAGTTCTTC. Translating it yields CASSVAPLNEQFF.

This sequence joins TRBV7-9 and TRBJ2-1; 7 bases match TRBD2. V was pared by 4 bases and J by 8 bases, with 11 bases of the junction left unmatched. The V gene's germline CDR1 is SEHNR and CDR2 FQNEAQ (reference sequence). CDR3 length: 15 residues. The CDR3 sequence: CASSSTGGTLDEQFF. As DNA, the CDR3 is TGTGCCAGCAGCTCCACGGGGGGTACTCTCGATGAGCAGTTCTTC.

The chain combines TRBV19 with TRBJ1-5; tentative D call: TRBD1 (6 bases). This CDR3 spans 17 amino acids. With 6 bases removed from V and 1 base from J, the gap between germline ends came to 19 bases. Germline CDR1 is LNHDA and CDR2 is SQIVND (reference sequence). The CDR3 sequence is CASSPKRGGTSNQPQHF. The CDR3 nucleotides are TGTGCCAGTAGCCCCAAACGAGGGGGTACGAGCAATCAGCCCCAGCATTTT.

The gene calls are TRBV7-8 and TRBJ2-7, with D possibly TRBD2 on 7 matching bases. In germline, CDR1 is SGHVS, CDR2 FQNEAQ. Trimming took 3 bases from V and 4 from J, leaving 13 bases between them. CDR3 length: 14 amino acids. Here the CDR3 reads CASSFPGGGYEQYF. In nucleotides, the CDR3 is TGTGCCAGCAGCTTCCCGGGGGGCGGTTACGAGCAGTACTTC.

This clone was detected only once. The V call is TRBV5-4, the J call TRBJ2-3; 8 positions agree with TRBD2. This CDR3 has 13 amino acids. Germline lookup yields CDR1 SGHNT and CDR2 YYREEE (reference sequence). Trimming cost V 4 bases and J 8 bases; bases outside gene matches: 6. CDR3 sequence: CASSPPTSATQYF. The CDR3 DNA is TGTGCCAGCAGCCCCCCGACTAGCGCTACGCAGTATTTT.

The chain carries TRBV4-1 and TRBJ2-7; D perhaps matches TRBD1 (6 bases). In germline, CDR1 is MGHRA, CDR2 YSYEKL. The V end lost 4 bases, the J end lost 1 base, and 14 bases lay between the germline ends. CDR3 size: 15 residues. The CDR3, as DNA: TGCGCCAGCAGCCCCACAGGGTCATTGTCCTACGAGCAGTACTTC. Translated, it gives CASSPTGSLSYEQYF.

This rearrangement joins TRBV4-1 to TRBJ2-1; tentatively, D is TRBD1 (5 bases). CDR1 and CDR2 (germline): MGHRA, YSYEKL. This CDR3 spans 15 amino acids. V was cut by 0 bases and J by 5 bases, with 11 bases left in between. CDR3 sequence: CASSQDRGQHNEQFF. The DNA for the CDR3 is TGCGCCAGCAGCCAAGATAGAGGACAACACAATGAGCAGTTCTTC.

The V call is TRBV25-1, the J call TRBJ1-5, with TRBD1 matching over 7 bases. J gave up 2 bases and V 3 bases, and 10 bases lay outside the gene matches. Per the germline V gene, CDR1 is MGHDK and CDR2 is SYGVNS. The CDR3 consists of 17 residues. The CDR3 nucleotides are TGTGCCAGCAGTGACCCCGGGACAGACAGTTGCAATCAGCCCCAGCATTTT. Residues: CASSDPGTDSCNQPQHF. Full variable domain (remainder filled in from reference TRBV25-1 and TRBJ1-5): EADIYQTPRYLVIGTGKKITLECSQTMGHDKMYWYQQDPGMELHLIHYSYGVNSTEKGDLSSESTVSRIRTEHFPLTLESARPSHTSQYLCASSDPGTDSCNQPQHFGDGTRLSIL.

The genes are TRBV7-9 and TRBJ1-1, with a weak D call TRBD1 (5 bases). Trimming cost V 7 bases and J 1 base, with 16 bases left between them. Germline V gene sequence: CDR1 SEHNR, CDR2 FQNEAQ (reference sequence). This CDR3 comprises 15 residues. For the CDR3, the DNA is TGTGCCAGCACCCTGAAGCGGGGGGAGAACACTGAAGCTTTCTTT. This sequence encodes CASTLKRGENTEAFF.

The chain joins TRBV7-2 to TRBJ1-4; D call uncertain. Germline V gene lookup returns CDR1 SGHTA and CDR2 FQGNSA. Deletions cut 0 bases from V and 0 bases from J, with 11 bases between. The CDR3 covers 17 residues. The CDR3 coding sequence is TGTGCCAGCAGCTTAGCCCCTTTCGGAGCAACTAATGAAAAACTGTTTTTT. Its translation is CASSLAPFGATNEKLFF. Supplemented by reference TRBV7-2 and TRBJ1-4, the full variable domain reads GAGVSQSPSNKVTEKGKDVELRCDPISGHTALYWYRQSLGQGLEFLIYFQGNSAPDKSGLPSDRFSAERTGGSVSTLTIQRTQQEDSAVYLCASSLAPFGATNEKLFFGSGTQLSVL.

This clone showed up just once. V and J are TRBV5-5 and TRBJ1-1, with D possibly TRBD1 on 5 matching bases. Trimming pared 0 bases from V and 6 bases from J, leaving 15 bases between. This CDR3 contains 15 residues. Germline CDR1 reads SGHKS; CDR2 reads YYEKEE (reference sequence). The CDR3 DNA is TGTGCCAGCAGCTTGGCCGGCGGGGGAACGGCTGAAGCTTTCTTT. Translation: CASSLAGGGTAEAFF.

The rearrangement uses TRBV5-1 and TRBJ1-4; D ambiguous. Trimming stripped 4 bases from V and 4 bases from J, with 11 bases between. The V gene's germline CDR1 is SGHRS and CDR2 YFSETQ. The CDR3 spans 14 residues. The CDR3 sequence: CASSEAPGNEKLFF. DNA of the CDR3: TGCGCCAGCAGCGAGGCCCCGGGTAATGAAAAACTGTTTTTT.